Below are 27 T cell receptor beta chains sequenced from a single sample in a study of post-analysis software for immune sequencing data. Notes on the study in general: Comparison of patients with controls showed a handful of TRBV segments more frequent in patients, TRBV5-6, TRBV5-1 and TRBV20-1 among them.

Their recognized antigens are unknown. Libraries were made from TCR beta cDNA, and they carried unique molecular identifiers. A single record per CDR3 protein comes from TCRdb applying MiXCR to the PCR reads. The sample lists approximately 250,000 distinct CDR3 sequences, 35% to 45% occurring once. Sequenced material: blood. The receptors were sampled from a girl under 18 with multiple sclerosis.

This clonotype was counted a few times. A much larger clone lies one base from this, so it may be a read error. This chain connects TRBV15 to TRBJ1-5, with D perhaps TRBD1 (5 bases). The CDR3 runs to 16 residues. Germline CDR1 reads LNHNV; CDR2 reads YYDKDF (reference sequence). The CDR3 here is CATSGDSRGGNQPQHF. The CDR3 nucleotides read TGTGCCACCAGCGGAGATTCGAGGGGAGGCAATCAGCCCCAGCATTTT.

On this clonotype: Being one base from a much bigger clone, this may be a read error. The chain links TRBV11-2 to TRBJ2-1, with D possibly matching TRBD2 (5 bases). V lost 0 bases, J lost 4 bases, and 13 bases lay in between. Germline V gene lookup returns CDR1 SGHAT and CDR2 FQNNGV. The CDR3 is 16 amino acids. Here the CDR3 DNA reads TGTGCCAGCAGCTTAGAAGGTGGTAGCGATTACAATGAGCAGTTCTTC. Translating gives CASSLEGGSDYNEQFF.

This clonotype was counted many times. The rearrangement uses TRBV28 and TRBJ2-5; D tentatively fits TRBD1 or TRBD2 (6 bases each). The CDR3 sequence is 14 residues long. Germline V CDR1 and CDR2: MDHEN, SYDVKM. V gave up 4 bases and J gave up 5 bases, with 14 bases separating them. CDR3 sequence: CASSSTGRYETQYF. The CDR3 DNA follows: TGTGCCAGCAGTTCAACAGGGAGGTATGAGACCCAGTACTTC.

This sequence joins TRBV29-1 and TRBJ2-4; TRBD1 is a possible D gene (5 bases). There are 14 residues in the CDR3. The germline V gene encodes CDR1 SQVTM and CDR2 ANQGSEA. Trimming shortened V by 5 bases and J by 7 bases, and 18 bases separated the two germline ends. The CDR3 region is CSVSRSAKGNIQYF. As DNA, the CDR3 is TGCAGCGTTTCACGATCGGCCAAGGGGAACATTCAGTACTTC.

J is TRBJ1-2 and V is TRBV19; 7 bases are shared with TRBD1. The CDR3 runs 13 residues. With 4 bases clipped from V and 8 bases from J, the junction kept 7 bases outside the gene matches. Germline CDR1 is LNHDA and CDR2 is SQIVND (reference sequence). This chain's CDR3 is CASSTGGPRGYTF. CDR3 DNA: TGTGCCAGTAGTACAGGGGGACCACGGGGCTACACCTTC.

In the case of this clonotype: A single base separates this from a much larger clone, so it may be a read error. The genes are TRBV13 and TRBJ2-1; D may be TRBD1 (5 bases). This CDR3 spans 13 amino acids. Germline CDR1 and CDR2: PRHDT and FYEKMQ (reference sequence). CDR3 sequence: CASSLYSRAERFF. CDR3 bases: TGTGCCAGCAGCTTATATTCCAGGGCTGAGCGGTTCTTC.

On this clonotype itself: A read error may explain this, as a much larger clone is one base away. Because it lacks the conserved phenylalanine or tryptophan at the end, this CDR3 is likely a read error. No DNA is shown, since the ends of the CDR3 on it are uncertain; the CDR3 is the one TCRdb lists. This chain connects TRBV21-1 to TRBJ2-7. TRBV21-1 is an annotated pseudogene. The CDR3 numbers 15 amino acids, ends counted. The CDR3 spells CASSKVVRGVYEQYC.

The CDR3 DNA reads as TGTGCCAGCAGCCCGTCACAGTACTATGGCTACACCTTC. Translating it yields CASSPSQYYGYTF. The chain is built from TRBV7-2 and TRBJ1-2, with D uncertain. CDR3 length: 13 residues. With 5 bases removed from V and 3 bases from J, the gap between germline ends came to 10 bases. Germline loops: CDR1 SGHTA, CDR2 FQGNSA. Based on the CDR3 plus reference TRBV7-2 and TRBJ1-2, the full variable domain is GAGVSQSPSNKVTEKGKDVELRCDPISGHTALYWYRQSLGQGLEFLIYFQGNSAPDKSGLPSDRFSAERTGGSVSTLTIQRTQQEDSAVYLCASSPSQYYGYTFGSGTRLTVV.

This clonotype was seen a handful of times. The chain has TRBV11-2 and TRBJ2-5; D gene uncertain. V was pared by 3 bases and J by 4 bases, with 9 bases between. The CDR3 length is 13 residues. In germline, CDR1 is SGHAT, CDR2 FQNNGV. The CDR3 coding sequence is TGTGCCAGCAGCTTGAGGCCGGGAGAGACCCAGTACTTC. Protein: CASSLRPGETQYF.

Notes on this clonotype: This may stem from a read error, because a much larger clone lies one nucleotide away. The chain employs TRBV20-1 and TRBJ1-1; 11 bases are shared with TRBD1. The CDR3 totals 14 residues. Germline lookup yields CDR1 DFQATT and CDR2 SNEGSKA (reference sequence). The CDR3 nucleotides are TGCAGGGCTAGAAACGGACAGGGGGCTAATGAAGCTTTCTTT. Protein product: CRARNGQGANEAFF.

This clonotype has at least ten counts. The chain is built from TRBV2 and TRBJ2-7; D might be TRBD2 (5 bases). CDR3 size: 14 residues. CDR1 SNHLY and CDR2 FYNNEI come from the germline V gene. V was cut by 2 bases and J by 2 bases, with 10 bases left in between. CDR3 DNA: TGTGCCAGCAGTGAAAGACTACATCCCTACGAGCAGTACTTC. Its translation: CASSERLHPYEQYF.

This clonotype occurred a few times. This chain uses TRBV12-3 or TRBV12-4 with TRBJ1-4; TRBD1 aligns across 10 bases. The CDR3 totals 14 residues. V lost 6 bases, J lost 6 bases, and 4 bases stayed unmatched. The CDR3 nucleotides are TGTGCCAGCAGACTGGACAGGGGGGATGAAAAACTGTTTTTT. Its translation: CASRLDRGDEKLFF.

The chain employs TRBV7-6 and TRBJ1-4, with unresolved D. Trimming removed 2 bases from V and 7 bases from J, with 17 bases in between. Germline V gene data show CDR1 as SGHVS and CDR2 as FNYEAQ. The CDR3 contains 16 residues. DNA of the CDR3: TGTGCCAGCAGCTTATCCTCCCCCGGGATGGCTGAAAAACTGTTTTTT. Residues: CASSLSSPGMAEKLFF.

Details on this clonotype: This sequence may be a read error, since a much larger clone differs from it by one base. In nucleotides, the CDR3 is TGTGCCAGCAGCTCCATCGGACAGGTCTATGGCTACACCTTC. Encoded protein: CASSSIGQVYGYTF. The chain combines TRBV5-6 with TRBJ1-2; TRBD1 matches at 7 bases. The CDR3 has 14 amino acids. V shed 3 bases and J 4 bases; nucleotides not matched to a gene: 6. Germline V CDR1 and CDR2: SGHDT, YYEEEE.

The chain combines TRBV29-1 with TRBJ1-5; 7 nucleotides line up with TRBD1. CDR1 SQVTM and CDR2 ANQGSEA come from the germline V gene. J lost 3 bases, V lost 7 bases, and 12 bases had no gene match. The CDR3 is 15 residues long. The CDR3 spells CSALATGTNNQPQHF. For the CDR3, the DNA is TGCAGCGCCCTGGCGACAGGGACTAACAATCAGCCCCAGCATTTT.

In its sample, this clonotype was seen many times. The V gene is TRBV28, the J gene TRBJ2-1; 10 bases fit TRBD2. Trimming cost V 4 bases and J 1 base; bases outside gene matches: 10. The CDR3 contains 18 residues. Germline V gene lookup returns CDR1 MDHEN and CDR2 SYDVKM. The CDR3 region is CASSSPSGGAFSYNEQFF. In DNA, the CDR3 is TGTGCCAGCAGTTCTCCGAGCGGGGGGGCCTTTTCCTACAATGAGCAGTTCTTC.

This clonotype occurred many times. Written as DNA, the CDR3 is TGTGCCAGCAGCTTAGTTAGCGGGGGGCTCACAGATACGCAGTATTTT. Translated: CASSLVSGGLTDTQYF. The chain combines TRBV7-8 with TRBJ2-3; 10 bases are shared with TRBD2. The germline V gene has CDR1 SGHVS and CDR2 FQNEAQ. There are 16 residues in the CDR3. With V trimmed by 1 base and J by 2 bases, 3 bases remained unmatched.

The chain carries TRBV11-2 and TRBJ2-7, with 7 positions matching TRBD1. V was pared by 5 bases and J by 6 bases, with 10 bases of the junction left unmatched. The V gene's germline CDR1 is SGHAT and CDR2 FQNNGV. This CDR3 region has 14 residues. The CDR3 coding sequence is TGTGCCAGCAGCCCCGCGGACAGGCCTTTCGAGCAGTACTTC. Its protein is CASSPADRPFEQYF.

The CDR3 DNA reads TGTGCCAGCAGCCAAGATAGTCAGTACCAAGAGACCCAGTACTTC. Translated, it gives CASSQDSQYQETQYF. The rearrangement uses TRBV4-2 and TRBJ2-5; the D is unclear. Trimming shortened V by 0 bases and J by 0 bases, and 8 bases separated the two germline ends. The germline CDR1 and CDR2 sequences are LGHNA and YNFKEQ. CDR3 length: 15 residues.

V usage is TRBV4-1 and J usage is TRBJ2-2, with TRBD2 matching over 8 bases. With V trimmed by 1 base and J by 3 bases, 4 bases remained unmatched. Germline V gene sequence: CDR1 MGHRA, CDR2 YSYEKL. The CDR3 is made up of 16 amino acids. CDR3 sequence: CASSQGTGGDTGELFF. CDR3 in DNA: TGCGCCAGCAGCCAAGGGACCGGGGGGGACACCGGGGAGCTGTTTTTT.

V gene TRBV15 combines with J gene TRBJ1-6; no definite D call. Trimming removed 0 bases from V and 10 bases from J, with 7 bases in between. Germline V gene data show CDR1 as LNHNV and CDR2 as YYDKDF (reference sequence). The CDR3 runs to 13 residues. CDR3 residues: CATSRDRSSPLHF. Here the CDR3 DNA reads TGTGCCACCAGCAGAGACAGGAGCTCACCCCTCCACTTT. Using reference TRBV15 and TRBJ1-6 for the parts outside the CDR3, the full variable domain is DAMVIQNPRYQVTQFGKPVTLSCSQTLNHNVMYWYQQKSSQAPKLLFHYYDKDFNNEADTPDNFQSRRPNTSFCFLDIRSPGLGDTAMYLCATSRDRSSPLHFGNGTRLTVT.

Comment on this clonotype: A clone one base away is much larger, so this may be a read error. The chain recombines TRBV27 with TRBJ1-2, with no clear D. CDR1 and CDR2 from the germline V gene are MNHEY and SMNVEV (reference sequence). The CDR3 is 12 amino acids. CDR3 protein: CASSFYNYDYTF. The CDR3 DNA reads TGTGCCAGCAGTTTTTACAACTATGACTACACCTTC.

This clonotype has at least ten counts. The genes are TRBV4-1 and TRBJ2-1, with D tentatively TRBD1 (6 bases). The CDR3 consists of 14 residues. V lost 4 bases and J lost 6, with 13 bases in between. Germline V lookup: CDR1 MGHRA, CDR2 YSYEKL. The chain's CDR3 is CASSPEPTGNEQFF. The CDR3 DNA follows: TGCGCCAGCAGCCCGGAACCGACAGGCAATGAGCAGTTCTTC.

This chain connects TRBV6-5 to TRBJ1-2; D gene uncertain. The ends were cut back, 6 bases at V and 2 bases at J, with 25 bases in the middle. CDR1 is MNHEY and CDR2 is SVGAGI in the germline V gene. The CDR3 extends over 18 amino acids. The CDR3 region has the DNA TGTGCCAGCAGATACGCACAAGTTCTAACTGGGTTCAACTATGGCTACACCTTC. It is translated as CASRYAQVLTGFNYGYTF.

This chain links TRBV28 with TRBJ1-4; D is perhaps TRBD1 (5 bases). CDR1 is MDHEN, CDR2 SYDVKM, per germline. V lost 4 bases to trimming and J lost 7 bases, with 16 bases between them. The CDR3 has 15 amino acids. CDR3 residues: CASSSPGGAAEKLFF. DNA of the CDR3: TGTGCCAGCAGTTCGCCCGGCGGGGCCGCTGAAAAACTGTTTTTT.

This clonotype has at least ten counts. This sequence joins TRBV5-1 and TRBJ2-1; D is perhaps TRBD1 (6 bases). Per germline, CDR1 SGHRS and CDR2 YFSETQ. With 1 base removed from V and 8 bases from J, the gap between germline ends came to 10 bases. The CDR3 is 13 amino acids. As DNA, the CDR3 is TGCGCCAGCAGCTTGCGCAGGGGAGATGAGCAGTTCTTC. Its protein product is CASSLRRGDEQFF.

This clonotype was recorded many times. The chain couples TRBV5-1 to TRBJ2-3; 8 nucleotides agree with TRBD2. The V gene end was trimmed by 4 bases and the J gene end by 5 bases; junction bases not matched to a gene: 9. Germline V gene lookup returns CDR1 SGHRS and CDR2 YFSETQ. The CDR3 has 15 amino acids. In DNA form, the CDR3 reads TGCGCCAGCAGCCACACAGCGGGAGTGGTAGATACGCAGTATTTT. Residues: CASSHTAGVVDTQYF.